These 14 T cell receptor beta chains were sequenced from one sample in a study of OX40 agonist ivuxolimab in advanced cancers. Assay used: immunoSEQ multiplex PCR; TCRdb lists only in-frame clones, some missing. The profile shows under 65,000 clones, around 83% of them singletons. The source was CD4+ or CD8+ T cells sorted from blood, collected in a trial of the OX40 agonist ivuxolimab. The receptors shown here come from an adult with an advanced solid tumor such as melanoma, head and neck, liver or kidney cancer.

The chain is built from TRBV2 and TRBJ2-3; D is ambiguous. CDR3 size: 16 residues. Trimming left V 0 bases short and J 3 bases short, with 13 bases between. The V gene's germline CDR1 is SNHLY and CDR2 FYNNEI. The CDR3 sequence: CASSEAPGLRTDTQYF. The CDR3 bases are TGTGCCAGCAGTGAAGCGCCCGGGTTAAGGACAGATACGCAGTATTTT.

The chain carries TRBV5-6 and TRBJ2-1, with TRBD2 matching 8 bases. J was trimmed by 3 bases and V by 4 bases; bases with no gene match: 6. Germline CDR1 and CDR2: SGHDT and YYEEEE. The CDR3 totals 15 residues. The CDR3 is CASSLLAEYYNEQFF. CDR3 in DNA: TGTGCCAGCAGCCTACTAGCGGAGTACTACAATGAGCAGTTCTTC.

The chain employs TRBV6-6 and TRBJ1-5, with D possibly TRBD1 on 5 matching bases. The germline V gene encodes CDR1 MNHNY and CDR2 SVGAGI (reference sequence). Trimming cost V 8 bases and J 7 bases, with 12 bases left between them. This CDR3 is 12 amino acids long. The CDR3 spells CASSGRDQPQHF. The CDR3 region has the DNA TGTGCCAGCTCCGGGAGGGACCAGCCCCAGCATTTT.

J is TRBJ2-7 and V is TRBV18; D possibly uses TRBD1 or TRBD2 (5 bases each). Looked up from germline, CDR1 is KGHSH and CDR2 is LQKENI. Trimming stripped 0 bases from V and 7 bases from J, with 16 bases between. This CDR3 is 15 amino acids long. The CDR3 DNA reads TGTGCCAGCTCACCACCGGGACCCCTACGTGAAGAGCAGTACTTC. It specifies CASSPPGPLREEQYF.

This clone was detected only a few times. The chain joins TRBV28 to TRBJ1-4, with a weak D call TRBD1 (6 bases). The CDR3 totals 13 residues. CDR1 is MDHEN and CDR2 is SYDVKM in the germline V gene. V gave up 6 bases and J gave up 8 bases, with 13 bases separating them. The CDR3 sequence: CASRGTSREKLFF. In DNA, the CDR3 is TGTGCCAGCAGGGGGACATCCAGAGAAAAACTGTTTTTT.

This clone was detected once. The V call is TRBV10-3, the J call TRBJ2-1; TRBD2 agrees at 8 bases. The germline V gene encodes CDR1 ENHRY and CDR2 SYGVKD. J lost 7 bases, V lost 3 bases, and 5 bases had no gene match. The CDR3 extends over 14 amino acids. Here the CDR3 DNA reads TGTGCCATCAGTGACAGACGGGGGGGGAATGAGCAGTTCTTC. Amino acid sequence: CAISDRRGGNEQFF.

V gene TRBV18 combines with J gene TRBJ2-5; a weak D match, TRBD2 (5 bases). V was shortened by 2 bases and J by 7 bases, with 14 bases between the two germline ends. Germline CDR1 reads KGHSH; CDR2 reads LQKENI. The CDR3 has 14 amino acids. CDR3 DNA: TGTGCCAGCTCACCAGAGGAATTAGGAGGGACCCAGTACTTC. This gives the protein CASSPEELGGTQYF.

This clone was seen a single time. The V and J genes are TRBV28 and TRBJ1-1; D is unresolved. There are 14 residues in the CDR3. Per germline, CDR1 MDHEN and CDR2 SYDVKM. Between the trimmed V and J ends, which lost 8 bases and 2 bases, there was a span of 15 bases. DNA for the CDR3: TGTGCCAGCCAATTAGTCTCGGGAAACACTGAAGCTTTCTTT. Protein: CASQLVSGNTEAFF.

V is TRBV5-4 and J is TRBJ2-7; 10 bases align to TRBD2. CDR1 is SGHNT, CDR2 YYREEE, per germline (reference sequence). The J segment lost 0 bases and the V segment lost 4 bases, leaving 7 bases of the junction unmatched. The CDR3 loop spans 16 amino acids. CDR3: CASSPRLAGSSYEQYF. The CDR3 nucleotides are TGTGCCAGCAGCCCCCGACTAGCGGGCAGCTCCTACGAGCAGTACTTC.

This clone has only one observation. V usage is TRBV5-5 and J usage is TRBJ1-1; D unclear. Trimming took 4 bases from V and 3 from J, leaving 13 bases between them. The CDR3 totals 14 residues. CDR1 is SGHKS, CDR2 YYEKEE, per germline (reference sequence). This CDR3 is CASSPGLRDTEAFF. CDR3 nucleotide sequence: TGTGCCAGCAGCCCCGGGCTAAGGGACACTGAAGCTTTCTTT.

A note on this clone: Germline and junction disagree at one end, which may indicate a read error. This chain links TRBV2 with TRBJ1-2, with 7 nucleotides matching TRBD1. The CDR3 runs 13 residues. Germline V CDR1 and CDR2: SNHLY, FYNNEI. CDR3 DNA sequence: TGTGCCAGCACACCGACGGTCAGGGACAGCGAGGTTTTC. Protein: CASTPTVRDSEVF.

This clone has only a few counts. The V gene is TRBV5-1, the J gene TRBJ2-3; 11 positions agree with TRBD1. V dropped 0 bases and J dropped 4; count of bases not matched to a gene: 1. The CDR3 covers 15 residues. Germline V lookup: CDR1 SGHRS, CDR2 YFSETQ. The CDR3 sequence is CASSLAGQGADTQYF. In nucleotides, the CDR3 is TGCGCCAGCAGCTTGGCGGGACAGGGGGCAGATACGCAGTATTTT.

CDR3 sequence (DNA): TGTGCCAGCAGTCAGGCAGTAGCGGGGGGGCCATACGAGCAGTACTTC. It yields the protein CASSQAVAGGPYEQYF. V usage is TRBV28 and J usage is TRBJ2-7; 11 positions match TRBD2. Germline loops: CDR1 MDHEN, CDR2 SYDVKM. Trimming at V came to 5 bases and at J to 4 bases, leaving 10 bases not matched to a gene. This CDR3 comprises 16 residues.

V usage is TRBV5-1 and J usage is TRBJ2-3; D tentatively fits TRBD1 or TRBD2 (5 bases each). The CDR3 contains 14 residues. Germline loops: CDR1 SGHRS, CDR2 YFSETQ. V dropped 3 bases and J dropped 6 bases, with 14 bases sitting between them. This chain's CDR3 is CASSWDQRRDTQYF. In DNA, the CDR3 is TGCGCCAGCAGCTGGGACCAAAGAAGGGATACGCAGTATTTT.